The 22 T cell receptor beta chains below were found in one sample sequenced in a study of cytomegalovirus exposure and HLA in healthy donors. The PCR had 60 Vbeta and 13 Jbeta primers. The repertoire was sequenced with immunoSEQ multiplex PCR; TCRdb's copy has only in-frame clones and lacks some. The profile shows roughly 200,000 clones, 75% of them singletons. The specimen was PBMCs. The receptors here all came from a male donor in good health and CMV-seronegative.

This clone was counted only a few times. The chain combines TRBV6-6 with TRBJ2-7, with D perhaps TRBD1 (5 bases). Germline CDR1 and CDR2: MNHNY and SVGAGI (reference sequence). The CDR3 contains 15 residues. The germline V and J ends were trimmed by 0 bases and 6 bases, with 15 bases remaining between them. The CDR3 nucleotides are TGTGCCAGCAGTTACTCGCGGCAGGGTAACTTCGAGCAGTACTTC. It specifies CASSYSRQGNFEQYF.

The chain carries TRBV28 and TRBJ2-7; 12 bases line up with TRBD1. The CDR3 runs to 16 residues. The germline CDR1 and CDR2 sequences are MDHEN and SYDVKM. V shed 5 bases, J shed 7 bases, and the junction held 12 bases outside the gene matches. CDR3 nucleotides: TGTGCCAGCAGTCCCCCGGGACAGGGGGCCGGGGAGGAGCAGTACTTC. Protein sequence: CASSPPGQGAGEEQYF.

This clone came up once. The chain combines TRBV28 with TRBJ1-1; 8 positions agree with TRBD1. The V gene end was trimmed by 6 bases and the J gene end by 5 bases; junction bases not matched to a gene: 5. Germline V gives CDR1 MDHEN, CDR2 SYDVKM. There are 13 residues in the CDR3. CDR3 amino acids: CASRQGAGTEAFF. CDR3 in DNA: TGTGCCAGCAGGCAGGGGGCGGGGACTGAAGCTTTCTTT.

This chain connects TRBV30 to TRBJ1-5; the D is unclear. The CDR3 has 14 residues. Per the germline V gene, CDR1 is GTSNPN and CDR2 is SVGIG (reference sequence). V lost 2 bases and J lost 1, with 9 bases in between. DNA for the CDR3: TGTGCCTGGAGTTTCGGAGGGAGCAATCAGCCCCAGCATTTT. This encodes CAWSFGGSNQPQHF. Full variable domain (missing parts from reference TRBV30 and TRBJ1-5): SQTIHQWPATLVQPVGSPLSLECTVEGTSNPNLYWYRQAAGRGLQLLFYSVGIGQISSEVPQNLSASRPQDRQFILSSKKLLLSDSGFYLCAWSFGGSNQPQHFGDGTRLSIL.

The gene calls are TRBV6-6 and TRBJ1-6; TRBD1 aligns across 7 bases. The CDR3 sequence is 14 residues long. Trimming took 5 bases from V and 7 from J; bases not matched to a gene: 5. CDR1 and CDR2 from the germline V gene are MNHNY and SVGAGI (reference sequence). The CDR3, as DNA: TGTGCCAGCAGTGATCGGGACAGAAATTCACCCCTCCACTTT. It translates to CASSDRDRNSPLHF.

CDR3 region: CASSSNEQGVLFF. For the CDR3, the DNA is TGTGCCAGCAGTTCTAATGAACAGGGCGTGCTGTTTTTT. This sequence joins TRBV7-7 and TRBJ2-2; possibly TRBD1 for D (6 bases). CDR1 and CDR2 from the germline V gene are SSHAT and FNYEAQ (reference sequence). The V gene lost 6 bases and the J gene lost 13 bases, with 18 bases spanning the gap. This CDR3 is built from 13 residues.

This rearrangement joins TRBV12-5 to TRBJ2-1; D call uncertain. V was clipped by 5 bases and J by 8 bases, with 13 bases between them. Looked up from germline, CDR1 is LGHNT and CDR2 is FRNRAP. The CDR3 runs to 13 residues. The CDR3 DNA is TGTGCTAGTGGTATCGTCCCGGTTGATGAGCAGTTCTTC. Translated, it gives CASGIVPVDEQFF.

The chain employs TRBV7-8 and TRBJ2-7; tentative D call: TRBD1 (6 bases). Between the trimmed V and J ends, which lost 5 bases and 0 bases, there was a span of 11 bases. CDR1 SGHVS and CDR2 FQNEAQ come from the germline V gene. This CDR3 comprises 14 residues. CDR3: CASSQQGFSYEQYF. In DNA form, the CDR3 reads TGTGCCAGCAGCCAACAGGGCTTCTCCTACGAGCAGTACTTC.

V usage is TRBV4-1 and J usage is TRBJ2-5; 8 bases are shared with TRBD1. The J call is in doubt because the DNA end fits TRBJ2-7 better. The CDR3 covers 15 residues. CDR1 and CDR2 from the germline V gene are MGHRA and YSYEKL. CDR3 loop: CASSPRDRSRYEQYF. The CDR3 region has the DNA TGCGCCAGCAGCCCCAGGGACAGGAGCCGCTACGAGCAGTACTTC.

CDR3 protein: CASRSNTEAFF. CDR3 DNA: TGTGCCAGCCGGTCGAACACTGAAGCTTTCTTT. This chain links TRBV6-1 with TRBJ1-1; D ambiguous. Deletions cut 8 bases from V and 1 base from J, with 5 bases between. The germline V gene encodes CDR1 MNHNS and CDR2 SASEGT. The CDR3 extends over 11 amino acids.

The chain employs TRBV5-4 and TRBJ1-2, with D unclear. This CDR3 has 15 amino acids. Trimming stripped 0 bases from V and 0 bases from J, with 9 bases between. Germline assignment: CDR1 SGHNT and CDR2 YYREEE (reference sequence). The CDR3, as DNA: TGTGCCAGCAGCTTGGAAGGGAGGGCTAACTATGGCTACACCTTC. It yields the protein CASSLEGRANYGYTF.

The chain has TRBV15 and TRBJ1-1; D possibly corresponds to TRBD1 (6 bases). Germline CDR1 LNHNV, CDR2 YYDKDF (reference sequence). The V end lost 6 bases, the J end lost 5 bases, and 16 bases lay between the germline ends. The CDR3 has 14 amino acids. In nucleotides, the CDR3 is TGTGCCACCAGTGGACAGCATCATGGGACTGAAGCTTTCTTT. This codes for CATSGQHHGTEAFF.

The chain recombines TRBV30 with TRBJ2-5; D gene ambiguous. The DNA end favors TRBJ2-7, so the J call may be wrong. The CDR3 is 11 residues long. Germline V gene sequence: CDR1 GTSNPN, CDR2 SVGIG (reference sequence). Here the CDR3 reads CAWSPSYEQYF. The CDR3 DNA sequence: TGTGCCTGGAGTCCTTCCTACGAGCAGTACTTC.

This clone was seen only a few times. Here the CDR3 reads CAYDRSREQYF. The DNA of the CDR3 is TGTGCCTATGACAGATCCCGCGAGCAGTACTTC. V gene TRBV30 combines with J gene TRBJ2-7; possibly TRBD1 for D (5 bases). The V end lost 7 bases, the J end lost 6 bases, and 13 bases lay between the germline ends. The germline V gene encodes CDR1 GTSNPN and CDR2 SVGIG (reference sequence). The CDR3 is 11 amino acids.

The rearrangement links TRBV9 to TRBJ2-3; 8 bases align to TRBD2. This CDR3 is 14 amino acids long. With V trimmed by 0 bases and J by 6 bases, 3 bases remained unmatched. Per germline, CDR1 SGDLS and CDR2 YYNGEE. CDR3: CASSVAGGRDTQYF. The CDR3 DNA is TGTGCCAGCAGCGTAGCGGGGGGGCGGGATACGCAGTATTTT.

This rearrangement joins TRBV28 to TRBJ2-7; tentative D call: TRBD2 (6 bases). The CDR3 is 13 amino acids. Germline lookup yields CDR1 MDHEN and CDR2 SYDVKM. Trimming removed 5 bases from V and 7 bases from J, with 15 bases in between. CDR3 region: CASSPLGGREQYF. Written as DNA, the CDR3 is TGTGCCAGCAGTCCCCTGGGGGGTCGGGAGCAGTACTTC.

Written as DNA, the CDR3 is TGTGCCAGCAGCTCCGGGACAGGGAAAAGTTCACCCCTCCACTTT. Translation gives CASSSGTGKSSPLHF. The chain combines TRBV11-2 with TRBJ1-6; 9 bases agree with TRBD1. V trimming: 4 bases; J trimming: 9 bases; junction bases outside the gene matches: 7. CDR3 length equals 15 residues. Per germline, CDR1 SGHAT and CDR2 FQNNGV.

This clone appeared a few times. CDR3 sequence (DNA): TGTGCCAGCAGCTCAGGGCAGGGGGCGGACACTGAAGCTTTCTTT. Translated: CASSSGQGADTEAFF. The chain combines TRBV7-9 with TRBJ1-1; 8 bases match TRBD1. Germline CDR1 reads SEHNR; CDR2 reads FQNEAQ (reference sequence). The length of the CDR3 is 15 residues. Unmatched junction bases numbered 7, after V lost 4 bases and J lost 3 bases.

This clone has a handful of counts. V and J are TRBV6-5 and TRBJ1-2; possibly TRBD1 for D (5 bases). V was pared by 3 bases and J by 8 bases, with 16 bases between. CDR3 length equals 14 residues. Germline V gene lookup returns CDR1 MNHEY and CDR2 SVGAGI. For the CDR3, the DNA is TGTGCCAGCAGTTATTCGGCAGGCGACAGCGGCTACACCTTC. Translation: CASSYSAGDSGYTF.

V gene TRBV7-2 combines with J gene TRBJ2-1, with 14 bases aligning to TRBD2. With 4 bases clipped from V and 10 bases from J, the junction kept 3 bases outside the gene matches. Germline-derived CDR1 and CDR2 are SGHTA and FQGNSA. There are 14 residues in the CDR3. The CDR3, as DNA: TGTGCCAGCAGCTCGGGACTAGCGGGGGTCGAGCAGTTCTTC. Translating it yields CASSSGLAGVEQFF.

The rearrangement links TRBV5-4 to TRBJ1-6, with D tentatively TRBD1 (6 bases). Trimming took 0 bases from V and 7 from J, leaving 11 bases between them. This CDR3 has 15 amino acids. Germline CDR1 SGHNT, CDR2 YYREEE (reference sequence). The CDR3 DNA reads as TGTGCCAGCAGCTTGGAACAGGGAGGGAATTCACCCCTCCACTTT. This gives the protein CASSLEQGGNSPLHF.

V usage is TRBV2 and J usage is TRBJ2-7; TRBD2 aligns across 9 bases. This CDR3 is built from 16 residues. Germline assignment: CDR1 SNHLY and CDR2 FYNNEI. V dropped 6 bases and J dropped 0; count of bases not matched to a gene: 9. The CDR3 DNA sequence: TGTGCCAGCAGCCTTACCCTAGCGGGATTCTCCTACGAGCAGTACTTC. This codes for CASSLTLAGFSYEQYF. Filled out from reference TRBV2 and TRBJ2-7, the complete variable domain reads EPEVTQTPSHQVTQMGQEVILRCVPISNHLYFYWYRQILGQKVEFLVSFYNNEISEKSEIFDDQFSVERPDGSNFTLKIRSTKLEDSAMYFCASSLTLAGFSYEQYFGPGTRLTVT.